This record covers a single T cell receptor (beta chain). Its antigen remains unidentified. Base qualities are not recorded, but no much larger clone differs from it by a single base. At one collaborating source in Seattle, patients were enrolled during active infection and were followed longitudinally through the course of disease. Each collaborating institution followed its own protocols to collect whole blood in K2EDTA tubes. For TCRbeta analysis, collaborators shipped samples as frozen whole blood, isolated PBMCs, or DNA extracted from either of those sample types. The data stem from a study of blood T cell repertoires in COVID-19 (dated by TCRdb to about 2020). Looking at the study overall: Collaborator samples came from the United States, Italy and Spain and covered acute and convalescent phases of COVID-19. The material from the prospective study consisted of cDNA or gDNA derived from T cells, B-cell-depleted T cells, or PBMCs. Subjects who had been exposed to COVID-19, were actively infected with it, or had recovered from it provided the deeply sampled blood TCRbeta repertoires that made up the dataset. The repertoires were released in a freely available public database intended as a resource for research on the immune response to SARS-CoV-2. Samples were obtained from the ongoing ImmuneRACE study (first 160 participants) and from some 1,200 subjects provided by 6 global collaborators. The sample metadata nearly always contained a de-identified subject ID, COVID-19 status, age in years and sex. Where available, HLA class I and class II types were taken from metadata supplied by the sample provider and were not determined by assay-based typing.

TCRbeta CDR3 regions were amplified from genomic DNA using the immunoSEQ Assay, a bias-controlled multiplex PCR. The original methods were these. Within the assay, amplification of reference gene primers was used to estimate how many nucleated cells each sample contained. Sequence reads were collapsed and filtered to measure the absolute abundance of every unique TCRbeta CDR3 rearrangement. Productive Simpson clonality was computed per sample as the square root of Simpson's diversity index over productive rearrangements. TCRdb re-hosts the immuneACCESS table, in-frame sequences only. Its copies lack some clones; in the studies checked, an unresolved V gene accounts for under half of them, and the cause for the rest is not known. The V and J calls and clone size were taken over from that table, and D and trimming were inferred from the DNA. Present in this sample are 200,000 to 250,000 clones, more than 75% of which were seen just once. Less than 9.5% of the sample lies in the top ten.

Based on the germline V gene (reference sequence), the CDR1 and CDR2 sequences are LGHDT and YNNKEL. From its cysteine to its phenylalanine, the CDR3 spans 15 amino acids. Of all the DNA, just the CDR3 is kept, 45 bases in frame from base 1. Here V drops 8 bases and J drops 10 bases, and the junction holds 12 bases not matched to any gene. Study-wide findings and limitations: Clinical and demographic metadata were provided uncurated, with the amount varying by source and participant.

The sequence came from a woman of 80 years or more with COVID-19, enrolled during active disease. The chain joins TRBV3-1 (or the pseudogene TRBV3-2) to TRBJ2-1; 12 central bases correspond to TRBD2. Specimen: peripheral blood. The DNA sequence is TGTGCCAGCCGCCCTAGCGGGAGGGCAGGGGAGGAGCAGTTCTTC. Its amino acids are CASRPSGRAGEEQFF.